This TCR beta chain was recorded in a study of T-cell reconstitution after alpha-beta-depleted transplantation in children. Unique molecular identifiers were used to barcode this TCRbeta library. Via MiXCR, TCRdb re-called the PCR reads, giving one row per CDR3 protein. The data contain fewer than 400,000 distinct CDR3 sequences, about 20% of them singletons. Sequenced here: PBMCs from the stem cell graft donor, sampled from the stem cell graft. The source is a human donor who donated a stem cell graft to a child with acute myeloid leukemia.

The CDR3 region is CSTGLAENIQYF. The CDR3 nucleotides read TGCAGTACCGGACTAGCGGAAAACATTCAGTACTTC. The chain couples TRBV20-1 to TRBJ2-4; 10 bases are shared with TRBD2. The CDR3 consists of 12 residues. CDR1 is DFQATT, CDR2 SNEGSKA, per germline (reference sequence). Losses at the gene ends were 8 bases for V and 5 bases for J; bases not matched to a gene: 3.